This passage covers 10 T cell receptor beta chains from one sample sequenced in a study of T cell repertoires in cytomegalovirus infection. TCRdb analysed the reads with MiXCR anew, one entry per CDR3 protein. This table holds fewer than 550,000 distinct CDR3 sequences, approximately 15% found once. Source material: CD8+ T cells from PBMCs. Every receptor here comes from a human donor in good health (CMV status not recorded). Some clones in this sample may be carry-over from other donors' samples.

A few counts support this clonotype. A read error may explain this, as a much larger clone is one base away. The gene calls are TRBV7-3 and TRBJ2-1; 7 nucleotides line up with TRBD2. V gave up 4 bases and J gave up 5 bases; unmatched junction bases: 2. CDR3 length: 13 residues. Germline CDR1 reads SGHTA; CDR2 reads FQGTGA. This CDR3 is CASSSTSDNEQFF. As DNA, the CDR3 is TGTGCCAGCAGCTCAACTAGCGACAATGAGCAGTTCTTC.

Ten or more counts support this clonotype. The V gene is TRBV2, the J gene TRBJ2-1; no firm D call. Looked up from germline, CDR1 is SNHLY and CDR2 is FYNNEI. Trimming cost V 11 bases and J 7 bases, with 18 bases left between them. The CDR3 is made up of 13 amino acids. This chain's CDR3 is CAAATEMENEQFF. For the CDR3, the DNA is TGTGCCGCGGCTACAGAGATGGAGAATGAGCAGTTCTTC. Full variable domain (missing parts from reference TRBV2 and TRBJ2-1): EPEVTQTPSHQVTQMGQEVILRCVPISNHLYFYWYRQILGQKVEFLVSFYNNEISEKSEIFDDQFSVERPDGSNFTLKIRSTKLEDSAMYFCAAATEMENEQFFGPGTRLTVL.

The V and J genes are TRBV5-1 and TRBJ2-7, with 11 positions matching TRBD2. The V segment lost 5 bases and the J segment 1 base; nucleotides outside the gene matches: 5. The CDR3 extends over 15 amino acids. The V gene's germline CDR1 is SGHRS and CDR2 YFSETQ. The chain's CDR3 is CASRVSSGGSYEQYF. CDR3 DNA sequence: TGCGCCAGCAGGGTTTCTAGCGGGGGGTCCTACGAGCAGTACTTC.

This clonotype was seen only a few times. This chain joins TRBV19 and TRBJ2-3; D not certain. The CDR3 totals 14 residues. The V end was cut by 3 bases, the J end by 6 bases, with 13 bases between. Germline V lookup: CDR1 LNHDA, CDR2 SQIVND (reference sequence). The CDR3 nucleotides are TGTGCCAGTAGTATTTCGGACCTTGGGGATACGCAGTATTTT. Translated: CASSISDLGDTQYF. The full variable domain, its missing parts supplied by reference TRBV19 and TRBJ2-3, is DGGITQSPKYLFRKEGQNVTLSCEQNLNHDAMYWYRQDPGQGLRLIYYSQIVNDFQKGDIAEGYSVSREKKESFPLTVTSAQKNPTAFYLCASSISDLGDTQYFGPGTRLTVL.

This clonotype was seen only a few times. The CDR3 sequence: CSARGGSGRFYNEQFF. In DNA form, the CDR3 reads TGCAGTGCTAGAGGGGGTAGCGGGAGGTTTTACAATGAGCAGTTCTTC. The V call is TRBV20-1, the J call TRBJ2-1; the match to TRBD2 covers 10 bases. Looked up from germline, CDR1 is DFQATT and CDR2 is SNEGSKA (reference sequence). The length of the CDR3 is 16 residues. Trimming at V came to 1 base and at J to 4 bases, leaving 7 bases not matched to a gene.

This clonotype was found a few times. The chain uses TRBV18 and TRBJ2-7; D possibly corresponds to TRBD1 (5 bases). Germline V gives CDR1 KGHSH, CDR2 LQKENI. Trimming removed 3 bases from V and 7 bases from J, with 13 bases in between. This CDR3 has 13 residues. CDR3: CASSPTSGWEQYF. The CDR3 bases are TGTGCCAGCTCACCCACGTCAGGGTGGGAGCAGTACTTC.

The V gene is TRBV12-3 or TRBV12-4, the J gene TRBJ2-1; D unresolved. The CDR3 covers 17 residues. V was pared by 5 bases and J by 0 bases, with 17 bases between. CDR3: CASSTPRDRGSYNEQFF. For the CDR3, the DNA is TGTGCCAGCAGTACCCCTCGTGACCGCGGCTCCTACAATGAGCAGTTCTTC.

This clonotype was seen repeatedly, ten times or more. The CDR3 loop is CASSDLPGQGTEAFF. The CDR3 DNA sequence: TGTGCCAGCAGTGATCTCCCAGGGCAGGGGACTGAAGCTTTCTTT. The chain couples TRBV6-1 to TRBJ1-1, with D possibly TRBD1 on 6 matching bases. The germline gives CDR1 MNHNS, CDR2 SASEGT. The CDR3 loop spans 15 amino acids. Deletions cut 3 bases from V and 5 bases from J, with 16 bases between.

This clonotype has ten or more counts. This chain links TRBV7-8 with TRBJ2-1, with D hard to call. This CDR3 is built from 17 residues. The germline V gene encodes CDR1 SGHVS and CDR2 FQNEAQ. With 5 bases removed from V and 5 bases from J, the gap between germline ends came to 22 bases. The CDR3 loop is CASSPSLARKGHNEQFF. CDR3 DNA sequence: TGTGCCAGCAGCCCATCTTTGGCAAGGAAAGGCCACAATGAGCAGTTCTTC.

This sequence joins TRBV28 and TRBJ2-7; TRBD1 agrees at 9 bases. J was trimmed by 2 bases and V by 6 bases; bases with no gene match: 11. This CDR3 spans 16 amino acids. From germline, CDR1 is MDHEN and CDR2 SYDVKM. This CDR3 is CASSEPPGQGAYEQYF. DNA for the CDR3: TGTGCCAGCAGCGAACCCCCGGGACAGGGCGCCTACGAGCAGTACTTC.